This TCR beta chain was found in a study of cytomegalovirus exposure and HLA in healthy donors. The wider study: Genotyping showed roughly 86% of over 350 donors falling in the Caucasian-associated ancestry cluster. Overall study findings and caveats: HLA alleles were associated with roughly 17,000 TCR beta sequences in a later analysis at 0.05 false discovery rate. A later analysis reportedly found fewer N-insertions in an Asian-associated ancestry cluster than the approximately 730-donor mean. In a later analysis, most CMV-associated TCR beta chains appeared HLA-restricted.

Worth noting for this clone: Its antigen remains unidentified. Within the sample, other DNA sequences also encode this same CDR3.

Vbeta (60) and Jbeta (13) primers were used in the PCR. TCRdb's table, derived via immunoSEQ multiplex PCR, lists solely in-frame clones and lacks some. The data contain 150,000 to 200,000 clones, 65% to 85% of them singletons. What was sequenced was PBMCs. The TCR comes from a woman between 18 and 29 years old in good health and CMV-seronegative.

The CDR3 protein is CASSVGGDTEAFF. The CDR3 DNA is TGTGCCAGCAGCGTGGGTGGAGACACTGAAGCTTTCTTT. The chain carries TRBV9 and TRBJ1-1; D is unclear. The CDR3 has 13 amino acids. CDR1 is SGDLS and CDR2 is YYNGEE in the germline V gene. V lost 2 bases to trimming and J lost 3 bases, with 8 bases between them.